This T cell receptor (beta chain) was sequenced during a study of T cell changes during pregnancy in multiple sclerosis. Assay: immunoSEQ multiplex PCR; the TCRdb copy retains only in-frame clones and omits some. The top ten hold about 9.9% of the sample, which has around 30,000 clones, roughly 87% seen once. The CDR3 is 19 amino acids. The V and J ends lost 0 bases and 0 bases, in that order; junction bases with no gene match: 9. Germline CDR1 is LGHNA and CDR2 is YSLEER. The input for sequencing was CD8+ T cells from peripheral blood mononuclear cells, taken in the first trimester of pregnancy. The receptor was derived from a female donor with multiple sclerosis, enrolled in a pregnancy study. This rearrangement joins TRBV4-3 to TRBJ2-1, with 9 positions matching TRBD2. CDR3 in amino acids: CASSQDWVAGDSSYNEQFF. CDR3 DNA sequence: TGCGCCAGCAGCCAAGATTGGGTAGCGGGGGACAGCTCCTACAATGAGCAGTTCTTC.